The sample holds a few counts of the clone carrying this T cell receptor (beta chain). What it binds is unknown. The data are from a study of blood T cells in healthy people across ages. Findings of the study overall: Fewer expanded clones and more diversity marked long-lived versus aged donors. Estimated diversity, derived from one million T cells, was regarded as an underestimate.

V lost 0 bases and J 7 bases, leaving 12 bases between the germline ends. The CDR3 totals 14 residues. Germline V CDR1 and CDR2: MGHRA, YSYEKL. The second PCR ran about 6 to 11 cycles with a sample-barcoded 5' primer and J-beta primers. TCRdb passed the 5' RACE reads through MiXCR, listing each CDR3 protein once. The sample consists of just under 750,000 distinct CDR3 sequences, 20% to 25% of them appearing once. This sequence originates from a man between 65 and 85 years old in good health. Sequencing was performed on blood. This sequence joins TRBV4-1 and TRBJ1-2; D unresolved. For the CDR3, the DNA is TGCGCCAGCAGCCAAGATAGGGAGGGAGTTGGCTACACCTTC. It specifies CASSQDREGVGYTF.